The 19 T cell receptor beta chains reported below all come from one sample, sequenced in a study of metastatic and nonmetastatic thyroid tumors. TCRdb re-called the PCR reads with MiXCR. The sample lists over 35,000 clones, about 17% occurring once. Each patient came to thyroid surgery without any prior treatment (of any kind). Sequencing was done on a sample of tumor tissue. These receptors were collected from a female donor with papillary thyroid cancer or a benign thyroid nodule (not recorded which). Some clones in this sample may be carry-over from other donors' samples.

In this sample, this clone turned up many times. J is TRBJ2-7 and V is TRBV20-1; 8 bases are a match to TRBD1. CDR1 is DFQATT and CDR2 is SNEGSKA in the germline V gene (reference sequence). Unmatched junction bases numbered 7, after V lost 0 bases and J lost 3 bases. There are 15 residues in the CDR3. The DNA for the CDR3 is TGCAGTGCTAGAGATCTTGGCAGGGGGCTCTACGAGCAGTACTTC. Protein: CSARDLGRGLYEQYF.

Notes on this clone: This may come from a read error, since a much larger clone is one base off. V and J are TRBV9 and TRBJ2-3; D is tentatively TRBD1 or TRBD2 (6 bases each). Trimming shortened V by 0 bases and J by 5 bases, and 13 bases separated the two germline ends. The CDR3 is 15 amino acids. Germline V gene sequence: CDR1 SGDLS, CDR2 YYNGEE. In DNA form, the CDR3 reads TGTGCCAGCAGCGTAGCTTGGGGGGCCATAGATACGCAGTATTTT. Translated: CASSVAWGAIDTQYF.

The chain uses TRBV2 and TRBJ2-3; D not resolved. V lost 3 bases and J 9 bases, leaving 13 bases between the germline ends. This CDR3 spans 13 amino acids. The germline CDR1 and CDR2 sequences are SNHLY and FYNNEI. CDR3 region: CASSEGSTPTQYF. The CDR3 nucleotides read TGTGCCAGCAGTGAGGGATCCACACCCACGCAGTATTTT.

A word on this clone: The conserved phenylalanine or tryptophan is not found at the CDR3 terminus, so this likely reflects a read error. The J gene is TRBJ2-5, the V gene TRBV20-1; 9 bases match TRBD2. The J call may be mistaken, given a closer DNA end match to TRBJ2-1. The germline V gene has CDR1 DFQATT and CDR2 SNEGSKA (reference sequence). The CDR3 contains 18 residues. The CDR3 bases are TGCAGTGCTAGAAATTCCGGGACTAGCCTACACGATCGAGAGAGCCAGTTCGTC. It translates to CSARNSGTSLHDRESQFV.

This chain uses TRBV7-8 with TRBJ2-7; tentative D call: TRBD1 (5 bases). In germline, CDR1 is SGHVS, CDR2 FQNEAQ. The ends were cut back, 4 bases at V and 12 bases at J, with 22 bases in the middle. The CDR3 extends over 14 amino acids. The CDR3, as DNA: TGTGCCAGCAGCTCAGACAAGGGGTTCTACGTGGTGTACTTC. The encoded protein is CASSSDKGFYVVYF. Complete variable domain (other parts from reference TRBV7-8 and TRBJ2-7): GAGVSQSPRYKVAKRGQDVALRCDPISGHVSLFWYQQALGQGPEFLTYFQNEAQLDKSGLPSDRFFAERPEGSVSTLKIQRTQQEDSAVYLCASSSDKGFYVVYFGPGTRLTVT.

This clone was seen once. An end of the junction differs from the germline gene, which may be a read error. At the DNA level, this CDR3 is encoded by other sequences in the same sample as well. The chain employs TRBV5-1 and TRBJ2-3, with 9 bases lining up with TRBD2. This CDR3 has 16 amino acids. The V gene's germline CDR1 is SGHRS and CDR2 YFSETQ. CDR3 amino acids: CASSLEPSGNTDTQYF. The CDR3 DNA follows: TGTGCCAGCAGCTTGGAGCCTAGCGGGAACACGGATACGCAGTATTTT.

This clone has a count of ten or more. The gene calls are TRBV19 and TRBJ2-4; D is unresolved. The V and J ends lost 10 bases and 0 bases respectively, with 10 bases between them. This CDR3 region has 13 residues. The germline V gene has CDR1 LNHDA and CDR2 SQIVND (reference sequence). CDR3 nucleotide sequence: TGTGCCACCCAAGAAGTAGCCAAAAACATTCAGTACTTC. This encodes CATQEVAKNIQYF.

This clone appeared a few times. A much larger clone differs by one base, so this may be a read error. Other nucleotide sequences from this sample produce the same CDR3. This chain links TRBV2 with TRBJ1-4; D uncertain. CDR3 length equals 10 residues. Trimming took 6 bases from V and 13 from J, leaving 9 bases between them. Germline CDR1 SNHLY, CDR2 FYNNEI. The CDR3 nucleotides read TGTGCCAGCAGGGACGAACGACTGTTTTTT. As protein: CASRDERLFF.

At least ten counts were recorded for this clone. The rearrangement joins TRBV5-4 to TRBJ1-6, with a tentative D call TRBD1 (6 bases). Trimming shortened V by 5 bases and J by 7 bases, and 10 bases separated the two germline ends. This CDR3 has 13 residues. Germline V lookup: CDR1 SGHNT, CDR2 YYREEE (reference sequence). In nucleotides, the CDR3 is TGTGCCAGCAGGCGGGACATCAATTCACCCCTCCACTTT. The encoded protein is CASRRDINSPLHF. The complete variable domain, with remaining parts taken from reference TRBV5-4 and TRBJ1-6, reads ETGVTQSPTHLIKTRGQQVTLRCSSQSGHNTVSWYQQALGQGPQFIFQYYREEENGRGNFPPRFSGLQFPNYSSELNVNALELDDSALYLCASRRDINSPLHFGNGTRLTVT.

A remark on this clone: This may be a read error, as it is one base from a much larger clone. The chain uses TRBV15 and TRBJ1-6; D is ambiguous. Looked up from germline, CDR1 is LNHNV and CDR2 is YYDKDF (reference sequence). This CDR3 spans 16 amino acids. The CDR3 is CATRRETRGNDSPLHF. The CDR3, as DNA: TGTGCCACCAGAAGAGAAACGAGAGGAAATGATTCACCCCTCCACTTT.

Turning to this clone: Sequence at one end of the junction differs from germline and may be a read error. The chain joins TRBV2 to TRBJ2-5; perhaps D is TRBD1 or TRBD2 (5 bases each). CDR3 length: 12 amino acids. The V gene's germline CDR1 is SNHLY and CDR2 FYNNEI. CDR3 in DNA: TGTGCCAGCGGGACCGCCTGGGAGAACCAGTACTTC. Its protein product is CASGTAWENQYF.

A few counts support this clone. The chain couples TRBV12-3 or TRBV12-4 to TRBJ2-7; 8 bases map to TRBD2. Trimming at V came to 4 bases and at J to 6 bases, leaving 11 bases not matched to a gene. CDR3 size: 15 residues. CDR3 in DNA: TGTGCCAGCAGTTCCGTCCTCGGGACTAGGCGCGAGCAGTACTTC. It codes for CASSSVLGTRREQYF.

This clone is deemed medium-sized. The CDR3 nucleotides read TGTGCCAGCAGTGTTTGGTTCTTGGACTCGAGCTCCTACGAGCAGTACTTC. Translating it yields CASSVWFLDSSSYEQYF. The rearrangement joins TRBV6-1 to TRBJ2-7; D might be TRBD2 (5 bases). CDR1 MNHNS and CDR2 SASEGT come from the germline V gene. V was pared by 4 bases and J by 0 bases, with 19 bases between. The CDR3 runs to 17 residues.

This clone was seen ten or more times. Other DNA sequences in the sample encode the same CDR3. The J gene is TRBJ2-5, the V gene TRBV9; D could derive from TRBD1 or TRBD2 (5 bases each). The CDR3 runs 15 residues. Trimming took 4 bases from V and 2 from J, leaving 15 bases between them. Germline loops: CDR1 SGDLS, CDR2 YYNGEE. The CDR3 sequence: CASSIRGAGQETQYF. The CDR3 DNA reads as TGTGCCAGCAGCATTCGAGGGGCAGGACAAGAGACCCAGTACTTC.

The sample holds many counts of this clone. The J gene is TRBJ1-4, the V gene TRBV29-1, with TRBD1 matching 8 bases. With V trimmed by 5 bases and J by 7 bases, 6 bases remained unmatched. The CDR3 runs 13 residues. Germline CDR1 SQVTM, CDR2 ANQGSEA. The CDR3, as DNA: TGCAGCGTTCAGCAGGGGGCGTTTGAAAAACTGTTTTTT. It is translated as CSVQQGAFEKLFF.

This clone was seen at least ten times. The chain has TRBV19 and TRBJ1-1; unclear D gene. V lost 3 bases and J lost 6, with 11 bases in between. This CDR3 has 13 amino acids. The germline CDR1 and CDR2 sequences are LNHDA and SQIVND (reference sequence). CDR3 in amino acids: CASSIRESAEAFF. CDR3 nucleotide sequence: TGTGCCAGTAGTATCCGGGAGAGCGCTGAAGCTTTCTTT.

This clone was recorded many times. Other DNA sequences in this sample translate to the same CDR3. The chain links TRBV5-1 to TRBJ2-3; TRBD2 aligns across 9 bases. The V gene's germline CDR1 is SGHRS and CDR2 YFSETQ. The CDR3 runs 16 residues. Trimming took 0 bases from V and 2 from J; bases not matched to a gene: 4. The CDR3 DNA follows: TGCGCCAGCAGCTTGGAGCCTAGCGGGAACACAGATACGCAGTATTTT. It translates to CASSLEPSGNTDTQYF.

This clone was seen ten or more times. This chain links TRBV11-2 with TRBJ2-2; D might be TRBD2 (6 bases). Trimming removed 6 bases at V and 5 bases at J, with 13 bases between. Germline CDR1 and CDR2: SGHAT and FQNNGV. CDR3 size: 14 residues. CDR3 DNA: TGTGCCAGCAGGCAAAGGAGCGGGACCGGGGAGCTGTTTTTT. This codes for CASRQRSGTGELFF.

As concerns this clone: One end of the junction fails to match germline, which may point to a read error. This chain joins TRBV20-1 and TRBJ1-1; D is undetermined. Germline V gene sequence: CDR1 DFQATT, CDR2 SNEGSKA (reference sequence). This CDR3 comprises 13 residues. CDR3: CSAAWTVNTEAFF. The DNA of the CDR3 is TGTAGTGCCGCTTGGACGGTGAACACTGAAGCTTTCTTT.